This T cell receptor beta chain was identified in a study of blood T cells in healthy people across ages (dated by TCRdb to between 2015 and 2017). Some background on the complete study: In model experiments, roughly one uniquely barcoded TCR beta cDNA molecule per two T cells was captured by template switching. Using deep sequencing normalized with unique cDNA molecular identifiers, the study measured how TCR beta repertoire diversity changes with age. Donors were grouped into four age groups: young (average roughly 15 years), middle-aged (39), aged (62) and long-lived (about 90). To avoid experimental bias, donors of different ages were spread randomly across the sequencing lanes. Using the same blood draw, the study looked at two additional independent replicas of 1 million unique cDNA reads for two donors, one aged 18 to 30 and the other aged 80 or older. Study-wide findings and limitations: Compared with the aged group, the long-lived group had more naive CD4+ T cells, fewer expanded clones and increased TCR diversity, suggesting age selection. Bulk unsorted PBMC profiling prevented conclusive comparison of naive and antigen-experienced compartments. Donor CMV infection status was unknown, potentially confounding age-related changes in expanded clonotypes. As age increased, observed TCR beta diversity per million T cells dropped in a roughly linear way, and a significant reduction was already evident by age 40. Observed TCR beta diversity correlated strongly with the percentage of naive T cells measured by flow cytometry. Estimates of total diversity from one million sequenced T cells were regarded as lower bounds and underestimates.

Library preparation employed 5' RACE. Data came from an Illumina HiSeq 2500. A second PCR of roughly 7 to 11 cycles was performed with a sample-barcoded 5' primer and a J-beta primer mix. Each TCR beta cDNA molecule received a unique molecular identifier from a template-switch 5' adaptor carrying 12 random nucleotides. At least 2.5 million CDR3-containing paired-end reads were obtained from each sample. The Mint cDNA synthesis kit, primed by a TRBC-specific oligonucleotide, was used to synthesize first-strand cDNA from all RNA. After uracil-DNA glycosylase treatment, a first 18-cycle PCR used universal primers M1SS and BC2_uni_R on all cDNA. As for how the authors treated the data: For normalization, 1 million high-quality reads, each with a distinct molecular identifier, were randomly selected from each sample. Reads with shared molecular identifiers were discarded instead of being binned into consensus sequences. MiTCR, set to a Q25 quality threshold and the strictest error-elimination algorithm, was used for CDR3 identification, clonotype clustering and error correction. A nonparametric unseen species model using Euler transformation provided a lower-bound estimate of total TCR beta diversity. TCRdb redid the processing of the public reads, applying fastp at Q25 and MiXCR, and retained in-frame beta chains. When rows share a CDR3 protein, they turn into one entry using the most common DNA and genes. These V and J calls are TCRdb output, not the study's own analysis. A total of 700,000 to 950,000 distinct CDR3 sequences appear in this sample, approximately 43% of them only once. The top ten hold about 20% of the sample.

Turning to this clonotype: Its specific antigen is unknown. Base qualities are missing; no much larger clone stands one base away.

Trimmed from V: 5 bases; trimmed from J: 1 base; junction bases lacking a gene match: 8. The CDR3 holds 16 amino acids from the cysteine to the phenylalanine. This entry keeps only the CDR3 DNA: 48 bases, framed from base 1. The germline V gene (reference sequence) gives CDR1 as MNHEY and CDR2 as SMNVEV. Systemically healthy Caucasian individuals from Russia, around 39 in total and aged about 6 to 90 years, were included as donors. Each donor gave ten milliliters of peripheral blood, drawn into EDTA-treated Vacutainer tubes. PBMCs were isolated by Ficoll-Paque density-gradient centrifugation, with at least 6 million obtained per sample. Total RNA was extracted from PBMCs with Trizol reagent, with at least 5.5 micrograms obtained per sample. The percentages of naive CD45RAhigh/CD27high T cells were determined by flow cytometry on a PBMC aliquot from every donor.

This TCR was recovered from a woman aged 55 to 70 in good health. The sample was blood. The V and J segments used are TRBV27 and TRBJ2-3, and TRBD1 aligns with 8 junction nucleotides. Here the CDR3 is given as CASSPRQGRGTDTQYF. The nucleotides read TGTGCCAGCAGTCCGAGACAGGGGAGAGGCACAGATACGCAGTATTTT.